The 4 T cell receptor beta chains given below trace back to one sample, sequenced in a study of cytomegalovirus exposure and HLA in healthy donors. PCR involved 60 Vbeta and 13 Jbeta primers. The protocol was immunoSEQ multiplex PCR, while the TCRdb copy is restricted to in-frame clones and leaves out a portion. The repertoire holds more than 150,000 clones, about four fifths seen once, with about 1.9% in the top ten. The sequenced material came from PBMCs. The receptor source for this set is a woman in her 30s in good health and CMV-seronegative.

This clone appeared a single time. The V and J genes are TRBV2 and TRBJ1-2; TRBD1 aligns across 7 bases. There are 16 residues in the CDR3. CDR1 is SNHLY, CDR2 FYNNEI, per germline. J was trimmed by 5 bases and V by 6 bases; bases with no gene match: 15. For the CDR3, the DNA is TGTGCCAGCAGCGGGCCCCTGAGGACAGGAGTATATGGCTACACCTTC. Its protein is CASSGPLRTGVYGYTF.

This clone has a single count. The chain links TRBV5-1 to TRBJ2-5; 7 nucleotides line up with TRBD1. Germline V lookup: CDR1 SGHRS, CDR2 YFSETQ. The CDR3 sequence is 13 residues long. With 5 bases clipped from V and 5 bases from J, the junction kept 6 bases outside the gene matches. The DNA of the CDR3 is TGCGCCAGCAGGACGACAGGGTTGGAGACCCAGTACTTC. It yields the protein CASRTTGLETQYF.

The chain employs TRBV5-3 and TRBJ2-6; D gene unclear. TRBV5-3 carries the ORF label, with uncertain function. The germline V and J ends were trimmed by 4 bases and 0 bases, with 14 bases remaining between them. CDR3 length: 17 amino acids. CDR3 sequence reads: CARSPSQALSGANVLTF. CDR3 in DNA: TGTGCCAGAAGCCCCTCCCAAGCCCTCTCTGGGGCCAACGTCCTGACTTTC.

The rearrangement uses TRBV2 and TRBJ1-2; no definite D call. V gave up 5 bases and J gave up 8 bases, with 12 bases separating them. The length of the CDR3 is 12 residues. In germline, CDR1 is SNHLY, CDR2 FYNNEI. CDR3 in amino acids: CASSQSRVGYTF. The CDR3 coding sequence is TGTGCCAGCAGTCAATCGAGGGTCGGCTACACCTTC. The entire variable domain, with the rest obtained from reference TRBV2 and TRBJ1-2, is as follows: EPEVTQTPSHQVTQMGQEVILRCVPISNHLYFYWYRQILGQKVEFLVSFYNNEISEKSEIFDDQFSVERPDGSNFTLKIRSTKLEDSAMYFCASSQSRVGYTFGSGTRLTVV.